The 6 T cell receptor beta chains below all came from one sample that was sequenced in a study of identical twins. TCRdb re-analysed the 5' RACE reads in MiXCR, keeping a single row per CDR3 protein. The data contain 500,000 or so distinct CDR3 sequences, 14% of them seen just once; the ten biggest clones take up about 1%. This sample was also put to use in a study of yellow fever vaccine responses in identical twins.

Source material: CD4+ T cells sorted from blood. Every receptor here comes from a young woman in good health.

This chain uses TRBV4-2 with TRBJ2-7; D may be TRBD2 (5 bases). The germline CDR1 and CDR2 sequences are LGHNA and YNFKEQ. This CDR3 contains 16 residues. Trimming left V 0 bases short and J 0 bases short, with 12 bases between. The CDR3 spells CASSQDLSASSYEQYF. CDR3 in DNA: TGTGCCAGCAGCCAAGATCTTAGCGCGAGCTCCTACGAGCAGTACTTC.

The V call is TRBV25-1, the J call TRBJ2-5; 10 positions agree with TRBD2. The CDR3 is made up of 16 amino acids. Germline V lookup: CDR1 MGHDK, CDR2 SYGVNS. The V and J ends lost 2 bases and 4 bases, in that order; junction bases with no gene match: 7. The CDR3 nucleotides read TGTGCCAGCAGTGAAATAAGAGCGGGAGGGCCAGAGACCCAGTACTTC. It is translated as CASSEIRAGGPETQYF.

Only a few counts were recorded for this clonotype. The chain is built from TRBV6-1 and TRBJ1-1; the match to TRBD1 covers 9 bases. Trimming removed 6 bases from V and 6 bases from J; junction bases left unmatched: 8. This CDR3 region has 14 residues. CDR1 is MNHNS and CDR2 is SASEGT in the germline V gene. Here the CDR3 DNA reads TGTGCCAGCAGCCGTCGGACAGGGGCGCCTGAAGCTTTCTTT. It is translated as CASSRRTGAPEAFF.

The table lists this clonotype with a few counts. The chain joins TRBV20-1 to TRBJ1-2, with D possibly TRBD1 on 5 matching bases. Per the germline V gene, CDR1 is DFQATT and CDR2 is SNEGSKA (reference sequence). V was trimmed by 0 bases and J by 8 bases, leaving 19 bases between them. This CDR3 contains 15 residues. The CDR3 loop is CSARDIRGSIGGYTF. CDR3 in DNA: TGCAGTGCTAGAGATATAAGGGGATCCATAGGGGGCTACACCTTC.

V usage is TRBV20-1 and J usage is TRBJ2-7; D is possibly TRBD1 (6 bases). The germline V gene encodes CDR1 DFQATT and CDR2 SNEGSKA (reference sequence). The CDR3 has 15 amino acids. The V end was cut by 3 bases, the J end by 0 bases, with 15 bases between. Here the CDR3 DNA reads TGCAGTGCTAGTAATCCCGGGACAAGCTCCTACGAGCAGTACTTC. Amino acids: CSASNPGTSSYEQYF.

The V gene is TRBV2, the J gene TRBJ2-6; a weak D match, TRBD1 (5 bases). The CDR3 has 13 residues. Per the germline V gene, CDR1 is SNHLY and CDR2 is FYNNEI. Trimming shortened V by 9 bases and J by 0 bases, and 6 bases separated the two germline ends. CDR3 in amino acids: CARGASGANVLTF. DNA of the CDR3: TGTGCCAGAGGGGCCTCTGGGGCCAACGTCCTGACTTTC. The complete variable domain, with remaining parts taken from reference TRBV2 and TRBJ2-6, reads EPEVTQTPSHQVTQMGQEVILRCVPISNHLYFYWYRQILGQKVEFLVSFYNNEISEKSEIFDDQFSVERPDGSNFTLKIRSTKLEDSAMYFCARGASGANVLTFGAGSRLTVL.